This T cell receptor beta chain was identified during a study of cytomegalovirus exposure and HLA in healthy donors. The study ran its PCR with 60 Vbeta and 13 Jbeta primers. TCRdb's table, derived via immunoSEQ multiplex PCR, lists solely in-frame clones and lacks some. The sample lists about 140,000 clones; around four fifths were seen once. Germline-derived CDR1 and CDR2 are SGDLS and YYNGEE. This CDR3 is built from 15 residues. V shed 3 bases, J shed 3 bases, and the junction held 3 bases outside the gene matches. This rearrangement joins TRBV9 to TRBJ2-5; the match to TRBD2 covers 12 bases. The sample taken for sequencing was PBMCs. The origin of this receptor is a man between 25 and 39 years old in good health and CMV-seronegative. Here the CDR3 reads CASSASGGVKETQYF. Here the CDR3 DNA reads TGTGCCAGCAGCGCTAGCGGGGGGGTTAAAGAGACCCAGTACTTC.